This T cell receptor (beta chain) was identified during a study of cytomegalovirus exposure and HLA in healthy donors. Trimming shortened V by 1 base and J by 2 bases, and 13 bases separated the two germline ends. Germline V gene sequence: CDR1 SGDLS, CDR2 YYNGEE. This CDR3 is 16 amino acids long. Both 60 Vbeta primers and 13 Jbeta primers went into the PCR. Sequencing was performed with immunoSEQ multiplex PCR; in TCRdb, only in-frame clones are kept and a portion is missing. In the table there are fewer than 200,000 clones, 72% of which are singletons. Sequences were obtained from PBMCs. The V call is TRBV9, the J call TRBJ1-5, with D perhaps matching TRBD1 (6 bases). The TCR originated in a human donor in good health. The CDR3: CASSVMGAEGNQPQHF. CDR3 coding DNA: TGTGCCAGCAGCGTAATGGGGGCTGAAGGCAATCAGCCCCAGCATTTT. The full variable domain, completed using reference TRBV9 and TRBJ1-5, is DSGVTQTPKHLITATGQRVTLRCSPRSGDLSVYWYQQSLDQGLQFLIQYYNGEERAKGNILERFSAQQFPDLHSELNLSSLELGDSALYFCASSVMGAEGNQPQHFGDGTRLSIL.